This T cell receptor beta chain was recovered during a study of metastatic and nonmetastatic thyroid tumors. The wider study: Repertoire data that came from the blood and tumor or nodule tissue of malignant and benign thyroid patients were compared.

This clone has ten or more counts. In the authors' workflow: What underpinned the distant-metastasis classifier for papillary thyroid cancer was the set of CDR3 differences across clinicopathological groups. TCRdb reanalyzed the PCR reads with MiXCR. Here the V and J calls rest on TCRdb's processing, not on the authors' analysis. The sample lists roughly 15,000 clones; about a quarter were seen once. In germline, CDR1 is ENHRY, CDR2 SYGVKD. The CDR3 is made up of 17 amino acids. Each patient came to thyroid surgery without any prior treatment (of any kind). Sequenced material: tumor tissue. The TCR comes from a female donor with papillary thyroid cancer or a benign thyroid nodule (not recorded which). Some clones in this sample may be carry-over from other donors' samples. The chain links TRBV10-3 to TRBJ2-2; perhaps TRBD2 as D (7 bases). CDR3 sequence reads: CARGGREKLGEGGELFF. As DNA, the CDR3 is TGTGCTAGGGGGGGGCGGGAGAAATTAGGGGAAGGAGGGGAGCTGTTTTTT.